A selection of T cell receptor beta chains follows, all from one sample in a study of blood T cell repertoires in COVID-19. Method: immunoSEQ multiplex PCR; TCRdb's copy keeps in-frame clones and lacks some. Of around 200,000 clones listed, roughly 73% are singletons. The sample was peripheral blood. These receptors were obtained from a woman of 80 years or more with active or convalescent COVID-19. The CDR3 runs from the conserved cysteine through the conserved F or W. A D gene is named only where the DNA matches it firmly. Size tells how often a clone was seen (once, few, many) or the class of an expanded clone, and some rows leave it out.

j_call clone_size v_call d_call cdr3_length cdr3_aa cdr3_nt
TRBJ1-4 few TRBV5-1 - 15 CASSSGEGKKEKLFF TGCGCCAGCAGCTCCGGGGAGGGGAAAAAAGAAAAACTGTTTTTT
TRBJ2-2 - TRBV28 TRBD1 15 CASSSAGGNTGELFF TGTGCCAGCAGTTCCGCAGGGGGCAACACCGGGGAGCTGTTTTTT
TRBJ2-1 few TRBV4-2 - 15 CASSQDTGRGAGQFF TGTGCCAGCAGCCAAGATACGGGTCGGGGGGCCGGGCAGTTCTTC
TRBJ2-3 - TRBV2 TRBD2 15 CASRPSGGITDTQYF TGTGCCAGCAGGCCTAGCGGGGGGATCACAGATACGCAGTATTTT
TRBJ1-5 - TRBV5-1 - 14 CASSLEGLNQPQHF TGCGCCAGCAGCTTGGAGGGGTTAAATCAGCCCCAGCATTTT
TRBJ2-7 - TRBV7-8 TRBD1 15 CASSLATGVVDEQYF TGTGCCAGCAGCTTAGCTACAGGGGTTGTCGACGAGCAGTACTTC
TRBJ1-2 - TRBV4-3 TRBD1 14 CASSQDWDRSGYTF TGCGCCAGCAGCCAAGATTGGGACAGGTCTGGCTACACCTTC
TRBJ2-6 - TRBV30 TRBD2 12 CAGQGGTNVLTF TGTGCCGGCCAGGGAGGGACCAACGTCCTGACTTTC
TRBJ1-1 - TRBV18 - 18 CASSRLALSKGVNTEAFF TGTGCCAGCTCACGTTTAGCGCTCTCTAAAGGAGTGAACACTGAAGCTTTCTTT
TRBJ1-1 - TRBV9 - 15 CASSVAGGGPTEAFF TGTGCCAGCAGCGTAGCGGGAGGGGGTCCGACTGAAGCTTTCTTT
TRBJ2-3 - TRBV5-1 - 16 CASSFIGTTSTDTQYF TGCGCCAGCAGTTTCATTGGGACAACCAGCACAGATACGCAGTATTTT
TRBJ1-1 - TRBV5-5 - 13 CASSGRGNTEAFF TGTGCCAGCAGCGGCAGGGGGAACACTGAAGCTTTCTTT
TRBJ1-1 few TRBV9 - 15 CASSVLGQQTTEAFF TGTGCCAGCAGCGTGTTGGGGCAACAGACAACTGAAGCTTTCTTT
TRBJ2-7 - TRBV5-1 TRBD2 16 CASSPRDSGGAYEQYF TGCGCCAGCAGCCCCCGGGATAGCGGGGGGGCCTACGAGCAGTACTTC
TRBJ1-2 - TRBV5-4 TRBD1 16 CASSSDSRGQNNGYTF TGTGCCAGCAGCTCCGACTCGAGGGGACAGAATAATGGCTACACCTTC
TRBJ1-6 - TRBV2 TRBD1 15 CASSVSDRGLGHLHF TGTGCCAGCAGTGTTTCGGACAGGGGGCTAGGGCACCTCCACTTT
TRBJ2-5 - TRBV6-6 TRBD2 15 CASISGTSGGKTQYF TGTGCCAGCATCTCCGGGACTAGCGGGGGAAAGACCCAGTACTTC
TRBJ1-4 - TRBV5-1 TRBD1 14 CASSVDRVDEKLFF TGCGCCAGCAGCGTAGACAGGGTCGATGAAAAACTGTTTTTT
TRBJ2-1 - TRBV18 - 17 CASSPVRTFGSYNEQFF TGTGCCAGCTCACCAGTACGAACCTTCGGGTCCTACAATGAGCAGTTCTTC
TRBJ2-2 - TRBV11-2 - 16 CASSRGTDPNTGELFF TGTGCCAGCAGTCGCGGGACAGATCCAAACACCGGGGAGCTGTTTTTT
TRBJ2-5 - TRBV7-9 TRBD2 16 CASSLGLAGGLETQYF TGTGCCAGCAGCTTAGGTCTAGCGGGGGGGCTCGAGACCCAGTACTTC
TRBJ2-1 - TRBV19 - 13 CASSITGSWEQFF TGTGCCAGTAGTATTACAGGGTCATGGGAGCAGTTCTTC